A selection of T cell receptor beta chains follows, all from one sample in a study of OX40 agonist ivuxolimab in advanced cancers. Method: immunoSEQ multiplex PCR; TCRdb's copy keeps in-frame clones and lacks some. The sample includes 90,000 to 100,000 clones, more than 85% of them seen just once. The source material was CD4+ or CD8+ T cells sorted from blood, sampled in a trial of the OX40 agonist ivuxolimab. The receptors derive from an adult with an advanced solid tumor such as melanoma, head and neck, liver or kidney cancer. Each CDR3 is given with its conserved first and last residue. The order of the fields is clone size, CDR3 length, J gene, D gene, V gene, CDR3 protein, CDR3 DNA. A D gene is named only where the DNA matches it firmly. Not all rows give a size; the values are once, few, many and, for expanded clones, a class.

-,16,TRBJ1-3,-,TRBV6-4,CASSGGRPKPGNTIYF,TGTGCCAGCAGTGGAGGGCGCCCAAAGCCCGGAAACACCATATATTTT
-,18,TRBJ2-1,-,TRBV4-3,CASSQEASPPGAYNEQFF,TGCGCCAGCAGCCAAGAGGCCTCTCCACCGGGAGCCTACAATGAGCAGTTCTTC
once,14,TRBJ2-3,TRBD1,TRBV6-5,CASSRQGATDTQYF,TGTGCCAGCTCTCGACAGGGGGCCACAGATACGCAGTATTTT
-,13,TRBJ1-2,-,TRBV6-4,CASSDSNGYGYTF,TGTGCCAGCAGTGACTCGAATGGCTATGGCTACACCTTC
-,13,TRBJ2-1,-,TRBV2,CASSDGFHNEQFF,TGTGCCAGCAGTGACGGCTTCCACAATGAGCAGTTCTTC
-,14,TRBJ1-2,TRBD1,TRBV5-4,CASSLAADRGGYTF,TGTGCCAGCAGCTTGGCCGCGGACAGGGGTGGCTACACCTTC
few,15,TRBJ2-3,-,TRBV18,CASSPATGSTDTQYF,TGTGCCAGCTCACCAGCGACGGGAAGCACAGATACGCAGTATTTT
few,15,TRBJ1-4,TRBD1,TRBV4-1,CASSRQTGAGEKLFF,TGCGCCAGCAGCCGCCAGACAGGGGCGGGCGAAAAACTGTTTTTT
-,15,TRBJ1-2,-,TRBV4-2,CASSHPSGGGYGYTF,TGTGCCAGCAGCCACCCCTCGGGTGGCGGCTATGGCTACACCTTC
few,11,TRBJ1-3,-,TRBV10-3,CAIGATDTIYF,TGTGCCATCGGGGCTACGGACACCATATATTTT
-,15,TRBJ1-4,-,TRBV4-2,CASSQVDATNEKLFF,TGTGCCAGCAGCCAAGTGGACGCAACTAATGAAAAACTGTTTTTT
-,15,TRBJ2-7,TRBD1,TRBV28,CASSSGDRDSYEQYF,TGTGCCAGCAGTTCTGGCGACAGGGACTCCTACGAGCAGTACTTC
-,13,TRBJ1-2,-,TRBV19,CASKSAGRHGYTF,TGTGCCAGTAAATCGGCAGGGCGCCATGGCTACACCTTC
-,13,TRBJ2-5,-,TRBV7-7,CASSQDSQETQYF,TGTGCCAGCAGCCAGGACAGCCAAGAGACCCAGTACTTC
-,14,TRBJ1-1,-,TRBV5-1,CASSGPPGDTEAFF,TGCGCCAGCAGCGGGCCCCCCGGGGACACTGAAGCTTTCTTT
once,14,TRBJ2-3,TRBD2,TRBV29-1,CSVLTSGSGDTQYF,TGCAGCGTTCTAACGAGCGGGAGTGGGGATACGCAGTATTTT
-,12,TRBJ1-6,-,TRBV10-3,CAISAPNSPLHF,TGTGCCATCAGTGCCCCCAATTCACCCCTCCACTTT
-,12,TRBJ2-7,-,TRBV27,CASSLSGYEQYF,TGTGCCAGCAGTTTATCGGGTTACGAGCAGTACTTC
-,14,TRBJ2-7,-,TRBV28,CASSGATMNYEQYF,TGTGCCAGCAGTGGGGCTACGATGAACTACGAGCAGTACTTC
-,15,TRBJ2-2,-,TRBV6-6,CASSSLRLGTGELFF,TGTGCCAGCAGCTCCCTGAGGTTGGGAACCGGGGAGCTGTTTTTT
few,13,TRBJ1-1,-,TRBV7-2,CASSSVVNTEAFF,TGTGCCAGCAGCTCCGTGGTGAACACTGAAGCTTTCTTT
-,16,TRBJ1-3,-,TRBV5-1,CASSLLGGGTGNTIYF,TGCGCCAGCAGCCTTTTGGGGGGAGGAACTGGAAACACCATATATTTT
-,16,TRBJ1-1,TRBD1,TRBV5-5,CASSLGPGGGNTEAFF,TGTGCCAGCAGCTTAGGGCCAGGGGGCGGAAACACTGAAGCTTTCTTT
-,18,TRBJ2-2,TRBD1,TRBV18,CASSPSQGTGTNTGELFF,TGTGCCAGCTCCCCCTCTCAAGGGACAGGCACGAACACCGGGGAGCTGTTTTTT
-,15,TRBJ2-7,-,TRBV11-2,CASSLERALSYEQYF,TGTGCCAGCAGCTTAGAACGGGCCCTCTCCTACGAGCAGTACTTC
-,18,TRBJ2-1,TRBD2,TRBV4-1,CASSLTPPAGRAYNEQFF,TGCGCCAGCAGCCTTACCCCCCCAGCGGGAAGGGCTTACAATGAGCAGTTCTTC
-,15,TRBJ1-6,TRBD1,TRBV5-1,CASSLAGTGYSPLHF,TGCGCCAGCAGCTTGGCCGGGACAGGGTATTCACCCCTCCACTTT
-,14,TRBJ2-1,-,TRBV5-1,CASSSINVLNEQFF,TGCGCCAGCAGCTCGATTAATGTGCTCAATGAGCAGTTCTTC
-,13,TRBJ2-7,TRBD2,TRBV5-1,CASSLARGGEQYF,TGCGCCAGCAGCTTGGCGCGGGGGGGAGAGCAGTACTTC
-,16,TRBJ2-3,TRBD2,TRBV5-1,CASSSGLESRSDTQYF,TGCGCCAGCAGTTCGGGACTAGAGTCGCGGAGTGATACGCAGTATTTT
-,12,TRBJ2-7,-,TRBV28,CARVPGWYEQYF,TGTGCCAGGGTACCGGGTTGGTACGAGCAGTACTTC
-,13,TRBJ1-1,-,TRBV18,CASSPAGELGAFF,TGTGCCAGCTCACCAGCGGGGGAGTTGGGGGCTTTCTTT
-,14,TRBJ1-4,-,TRBV5-1,CASSIGQPNEKLFF,TGCGCCAGCAGCATCGGACAGCCTAATGAAAAACTGTTTTTT
-,14,TRBJ1-5,TRBD1,TRBV19,CASSQGTGFQPQHF,TGTGCCAGTAGTCAAGGGACAGGGTTTCAGCCCCAGCATTTT
-,18,TRBJ1-4,-,TRBV27,CASRRAGVRPSTNEKLFF,TGTGCCAGCAGACGAGCCGGAGTACGGCCCTCAACTAATGAAAAACTGTTTTTT
-,16,TRBJ2-3,TRBD2,TRBV5-8,CASSVGLAGAGDTQYF,TGTGCCAGCAGCGTTGGACTAGCGGGAGCGGGAGATACGCAGTATTTT
-,15,TRBJ2-1,TRBD1,TRBV19,CASNQGQGGSNEQFF,TGTGCCAGTAACCAGGGACAGGGCGGTAGCAATGAGCAGTTCTTC
-,14,TRBJ1-1,-,TRBV7-9,CASSSYQAVTEAFF,TGTGCCAGCAGCTCCTATCAGGCCGTCACTGAAGCTTTCTTT
-,14,TRBJ2-5,-,TRBV5-4,CASSPDIRQETQYF,TGTGCCAGCAGCCCGGACATCCGCCAAGAGACCCAGTACTTC
few,13,TRBJ1-2,TRBD1,TRBV6-5,CASSPGGNYGYTF,TGTGCCAGCAGTCCAGGGGGCAACTATGGCTACACCTTC
-,12,TRBJ2-5,-,TRBV29-1,CSVRRLQETQYF,TGCAGCGTTCGGCGACTCCAAGAGACCCAGTACTTC
few,16,TRBJ2-3,TRBD2,TRBV7-2,CASSWGLAGGGDTQYF,TGTGCCAGCAGCTGGGGACTAGCGGGAGGGGGCGATACGCAGTATTTT
-,15,TRBJ2-2,-,TRBV19,CASSIWGADTGELFF,TGTGCCAGTAGTATATGGGGGGCTGACACCGGGGAGCTGTTTTTT
-,13,TRBJ1-1,-,TRBV18,CASSRGVNTEAFF,TGTGCCAGCTCCCGAGGAGTAAACACTGAAGCTTTCTTT
-,15,TRBJ2-7,TRBD2,TRBV4-2,CASSQDGGGTYEQYF,TGTGCCAGCAGCCAAGATGGGGGGGGGACCTACGAGCAGTACTTC
few,15,TRBJ2-5,TRBD1,TRBV27,CASSPGTGLRSAQYF,TGTGCCAGCAGTCCCGGGACAGGTCTTCGGTCGGCCCAGTACTTC
-,14,TRBJ2-7,-,TRBV19,CASSPEGPTYEQYF,TGTGCCAGTAGTCCCGAGGGACCGACCTACGAGCAGTACTTC
-,16,TRBJ2-7,-,TRBV6-6,CASSYRVEGRHYEQYF,TGTGCCAGCAGTTACAGGGTGGAGGGCAGGCACTACGAGCAGTACTTC
-,15,TRBJ1-3,TRBD1,TRBV4-3,CASSQEGTGGNTIYF,TGCGCCAGCAGCCAGGAAGGGACAGGAGGAAACACCATATATTTT
-,14,TRBJ2-7,TRBD1,TRBV11-2,CASSNWDRAYEQYF,TGTGCCAGCAGCAACTGGGACAGGGCCTACGAGCAGTACTTC
once,12,TRBJ2-5,-,TRBV6-4,CAGGGQQETQYF,TGTGCCGGAGGAGGACAGCAAGAGACCCAGTACTTC
-,12,TRBJ2-6,-,TRBV30,CAWRAGANVLTF,TGTGCCTGGAGAGCCGGGGCCAACGTCCTGACTTTC
-,13,TRBJ1-1,-,TRBV2,CASRQSGVSEAFF,TGTGCCAGCCGACAGTCCGGGGTCTCTGAAGCTTTCTTT
-,14,TRBJ2-7,TRBD1,TRBV6-5,CASSSTGGAYEQYF,TGTGCCAGCAGTTCGACAGGGGGAGCCTACGAGCAGTACTTC
-,11,TRBJ2-7,TRBD2,TRBV2,CSSGTTYEQYF,TGTTCTAGCGGGACCACCTACGAGCAGTACTTC
-,14,TRBJ1-2,-,TRBV9,CASTTSEGNYGYTF,TGTGCCAGCACCACCTCTGAGGGAAACTATGGCTACACCTTC
-,14,TRBJ1-5,TRBD1,TRBV6-6,CASSEGQGNQPQHF,TGTGCCAGCAGTGAGGGACAGGGAAATCAGCCCCAGCATTTT
-,14,TRBJ2-1,TRBD1,TRBV6-1,CASSDGAGGREQFF,TGTGCCAGCAGTGATGGTGCAGGGGGCAGGGAGCAGTTCTTC